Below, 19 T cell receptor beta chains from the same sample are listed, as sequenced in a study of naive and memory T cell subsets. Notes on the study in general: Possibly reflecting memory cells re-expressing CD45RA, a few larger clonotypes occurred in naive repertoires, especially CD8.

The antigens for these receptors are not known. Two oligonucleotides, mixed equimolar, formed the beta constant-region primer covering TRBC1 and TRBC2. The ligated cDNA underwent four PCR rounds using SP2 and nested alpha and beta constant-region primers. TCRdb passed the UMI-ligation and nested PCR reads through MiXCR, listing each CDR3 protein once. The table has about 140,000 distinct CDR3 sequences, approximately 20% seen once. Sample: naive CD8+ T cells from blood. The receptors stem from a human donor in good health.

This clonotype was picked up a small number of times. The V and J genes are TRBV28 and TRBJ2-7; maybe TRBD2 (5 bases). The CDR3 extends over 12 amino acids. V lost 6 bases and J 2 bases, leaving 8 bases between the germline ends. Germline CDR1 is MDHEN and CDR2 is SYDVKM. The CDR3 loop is CASSHGAYEQYF. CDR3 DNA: TGTGCCAGCAGCCACGGGGCCTACGAGCAGTACTTC.

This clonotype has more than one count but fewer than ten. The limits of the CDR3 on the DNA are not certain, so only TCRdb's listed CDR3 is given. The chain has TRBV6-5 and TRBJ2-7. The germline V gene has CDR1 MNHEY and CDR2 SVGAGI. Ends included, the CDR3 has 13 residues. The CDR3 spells CASSTSGLGEQYF.

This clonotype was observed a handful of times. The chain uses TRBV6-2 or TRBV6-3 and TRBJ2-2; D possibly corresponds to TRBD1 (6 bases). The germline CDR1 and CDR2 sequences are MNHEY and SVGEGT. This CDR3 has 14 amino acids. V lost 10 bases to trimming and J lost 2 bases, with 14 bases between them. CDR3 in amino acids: CATTDRLNTGELFF. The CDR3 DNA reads TGTGCCACCACGGACAGACTAAACACCGGGGAGCTGTTTTTT.

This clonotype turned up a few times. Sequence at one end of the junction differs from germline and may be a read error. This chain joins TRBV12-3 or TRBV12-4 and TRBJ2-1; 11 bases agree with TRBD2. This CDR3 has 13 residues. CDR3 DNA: TGTGCCAGCAGTTCGGGACTAGCGGACCCCACGGTCTTC. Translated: CASSSGLADPTVF.

CDR3 protein: CASSQVWDGRAREQYF. The CDR3 DNA is TGCGCCAGCAGCCAAGTCTGGGACGGGAGGGCCCGCGAGCAGTACTTC. This chain links TRBV4-3 with TRBJ2-7; TRBD2 aligns across 8 bases. Trimming took 1 base from V and 6 from J; bases not matched to a gene: 11. CDR1 LGHNA and CDR2 YSLEER come from the germline V gene. The CDR3 is 16 residues long.

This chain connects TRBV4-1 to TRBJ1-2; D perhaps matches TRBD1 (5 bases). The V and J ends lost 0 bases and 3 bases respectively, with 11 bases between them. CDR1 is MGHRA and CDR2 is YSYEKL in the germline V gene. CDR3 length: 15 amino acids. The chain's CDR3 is CASSQDLETDYGYTF. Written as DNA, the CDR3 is TGCGCCAGCAGCCAAGATCTGGAGACAGACTATGGCTACACCTTC.

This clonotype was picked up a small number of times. Written as DNA, the CDR3 is TGCAGCGTTGAACGGGGTAATGAGCAGTTCTTC. Translation gives CSVERGNEQFF. The V and J genes are TRBV29-1 and TRBJ2-1; D may be TRBD2 (5 bases). V was trimmed by 2 bases and J by 7 bases, leaving 6 bases between them. The CDR3 covers 11 residues. The germline V gene encodes CDR1 SQVTM and CDR2 ANQGSEA.

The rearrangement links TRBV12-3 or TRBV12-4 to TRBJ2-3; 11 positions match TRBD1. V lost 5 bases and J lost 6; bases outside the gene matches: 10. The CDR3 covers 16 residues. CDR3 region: CASSPPGQGVSDTQYF. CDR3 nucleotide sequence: TGTGCCAGCAGTCCCCCGGGACAGGGGGTATCGGATACGCAGTATTTT.

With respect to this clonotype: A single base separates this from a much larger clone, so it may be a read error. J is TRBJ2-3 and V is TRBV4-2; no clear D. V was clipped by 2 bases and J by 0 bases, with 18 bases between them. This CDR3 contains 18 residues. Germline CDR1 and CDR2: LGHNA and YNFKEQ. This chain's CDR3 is CASSQPLEAKYSTDTQYF. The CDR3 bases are TGTGCCAGCAGCCAACCTCTTGAGGCGAAGTATAGCACAGATACGCAGTATTTT.

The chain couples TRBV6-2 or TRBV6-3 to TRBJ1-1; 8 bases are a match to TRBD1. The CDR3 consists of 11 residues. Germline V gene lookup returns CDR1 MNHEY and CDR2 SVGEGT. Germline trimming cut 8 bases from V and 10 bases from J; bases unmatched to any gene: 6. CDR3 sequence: CASGGTGLAFF. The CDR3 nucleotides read TGTGCCAGCGGGGGGACAGGCCTAGCTTTCTTT.

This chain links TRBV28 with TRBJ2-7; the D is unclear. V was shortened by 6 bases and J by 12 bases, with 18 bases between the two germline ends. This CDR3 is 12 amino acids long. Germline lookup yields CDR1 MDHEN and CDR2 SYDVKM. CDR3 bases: TGTGCCAGCAGCCGTGTAAACCACTTTAGGTACTTC. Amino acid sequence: CASSRVNHFRYF.

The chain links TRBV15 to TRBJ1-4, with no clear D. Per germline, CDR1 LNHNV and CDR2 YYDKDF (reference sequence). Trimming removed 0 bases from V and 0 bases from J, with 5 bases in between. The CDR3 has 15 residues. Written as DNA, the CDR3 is TGTGCCACCAGCAGAGAGGCAGCAACTAATGAAAAACTGTTTTTT. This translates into CATSREAATNEKLFF. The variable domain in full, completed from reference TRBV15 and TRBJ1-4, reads DAMVIQNPRYQVTQFGKPVTLSCSQTLNHNVMYWYQQKSSQAPKLLFHYYDKDFNNEADTPDNFQSRRPNTSFCFLDIRSPGLGDTAMYLCATSREAATNEKLFFGSGTQLSVL.

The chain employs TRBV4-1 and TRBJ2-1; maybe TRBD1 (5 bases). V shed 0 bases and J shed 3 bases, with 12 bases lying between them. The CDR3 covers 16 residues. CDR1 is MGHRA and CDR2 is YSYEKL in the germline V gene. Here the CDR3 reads CASSQDPPTDYNEQFF. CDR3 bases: TGCGCCAGCAGCCAAGATCCCCCGACAGACTACAATGAGCAGTTCTTC.

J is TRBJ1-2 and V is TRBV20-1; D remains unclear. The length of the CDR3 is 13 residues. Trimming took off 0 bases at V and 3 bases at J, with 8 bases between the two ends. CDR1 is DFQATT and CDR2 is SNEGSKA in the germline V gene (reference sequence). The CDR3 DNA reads TGCAGTGCTAGAGATACGGATTACTATGGCTACACCTTC. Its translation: CSARDTDYYGYTF.

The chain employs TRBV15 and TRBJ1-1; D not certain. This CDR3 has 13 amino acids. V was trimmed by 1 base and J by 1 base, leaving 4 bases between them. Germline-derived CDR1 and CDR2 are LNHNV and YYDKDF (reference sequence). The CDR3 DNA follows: TGTGCCACCAGCAGAGTGGGGAACACTGAAGCTTTCTTT. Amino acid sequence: CATSRVGNTEAFF.

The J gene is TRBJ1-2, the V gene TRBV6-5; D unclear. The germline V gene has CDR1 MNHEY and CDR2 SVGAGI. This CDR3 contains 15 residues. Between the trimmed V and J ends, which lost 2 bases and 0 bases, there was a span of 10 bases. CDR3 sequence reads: CASSYTEPPNYGYTF. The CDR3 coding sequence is TGTGCCAGCAGTTACACAGAACCCCCTAACTATGGCTACACCTTC.

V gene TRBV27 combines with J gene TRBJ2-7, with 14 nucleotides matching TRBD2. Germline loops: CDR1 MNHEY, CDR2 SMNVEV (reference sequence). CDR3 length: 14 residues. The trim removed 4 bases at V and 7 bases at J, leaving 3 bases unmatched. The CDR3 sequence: CASSSGLAGVEQYF. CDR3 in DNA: TGTGCCAGCAGTTCGGGACTAGCGGGAGTAGAGCAGTACTTC.

CDR3 coding DNA: TGCGCCAGCAGCGCCGGGACAGGAGAATACGAGCAGTACTTC. This translates into CASSAGTGEYEQYF. This rearrangement joins TRBV5-1 to TRBJ2-7; 8 positions agree with TRBD1. The trim removed 4 bases at V and 4 bases at J, leaving 7 bases unmatched. The CDR3 runs 14 residues. Per germline, CDR1 SGHRS and CDR2 YFSETQ.

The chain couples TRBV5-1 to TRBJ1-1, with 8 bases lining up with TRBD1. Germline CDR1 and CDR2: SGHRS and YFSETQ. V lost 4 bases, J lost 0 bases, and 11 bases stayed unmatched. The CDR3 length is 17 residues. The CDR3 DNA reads TGCGCCAGCAGCAGACAGGGGATCGAGGGCATGAACACTGAAGCTTTCTTT. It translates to CASSRQGIEGMNTEAFF.